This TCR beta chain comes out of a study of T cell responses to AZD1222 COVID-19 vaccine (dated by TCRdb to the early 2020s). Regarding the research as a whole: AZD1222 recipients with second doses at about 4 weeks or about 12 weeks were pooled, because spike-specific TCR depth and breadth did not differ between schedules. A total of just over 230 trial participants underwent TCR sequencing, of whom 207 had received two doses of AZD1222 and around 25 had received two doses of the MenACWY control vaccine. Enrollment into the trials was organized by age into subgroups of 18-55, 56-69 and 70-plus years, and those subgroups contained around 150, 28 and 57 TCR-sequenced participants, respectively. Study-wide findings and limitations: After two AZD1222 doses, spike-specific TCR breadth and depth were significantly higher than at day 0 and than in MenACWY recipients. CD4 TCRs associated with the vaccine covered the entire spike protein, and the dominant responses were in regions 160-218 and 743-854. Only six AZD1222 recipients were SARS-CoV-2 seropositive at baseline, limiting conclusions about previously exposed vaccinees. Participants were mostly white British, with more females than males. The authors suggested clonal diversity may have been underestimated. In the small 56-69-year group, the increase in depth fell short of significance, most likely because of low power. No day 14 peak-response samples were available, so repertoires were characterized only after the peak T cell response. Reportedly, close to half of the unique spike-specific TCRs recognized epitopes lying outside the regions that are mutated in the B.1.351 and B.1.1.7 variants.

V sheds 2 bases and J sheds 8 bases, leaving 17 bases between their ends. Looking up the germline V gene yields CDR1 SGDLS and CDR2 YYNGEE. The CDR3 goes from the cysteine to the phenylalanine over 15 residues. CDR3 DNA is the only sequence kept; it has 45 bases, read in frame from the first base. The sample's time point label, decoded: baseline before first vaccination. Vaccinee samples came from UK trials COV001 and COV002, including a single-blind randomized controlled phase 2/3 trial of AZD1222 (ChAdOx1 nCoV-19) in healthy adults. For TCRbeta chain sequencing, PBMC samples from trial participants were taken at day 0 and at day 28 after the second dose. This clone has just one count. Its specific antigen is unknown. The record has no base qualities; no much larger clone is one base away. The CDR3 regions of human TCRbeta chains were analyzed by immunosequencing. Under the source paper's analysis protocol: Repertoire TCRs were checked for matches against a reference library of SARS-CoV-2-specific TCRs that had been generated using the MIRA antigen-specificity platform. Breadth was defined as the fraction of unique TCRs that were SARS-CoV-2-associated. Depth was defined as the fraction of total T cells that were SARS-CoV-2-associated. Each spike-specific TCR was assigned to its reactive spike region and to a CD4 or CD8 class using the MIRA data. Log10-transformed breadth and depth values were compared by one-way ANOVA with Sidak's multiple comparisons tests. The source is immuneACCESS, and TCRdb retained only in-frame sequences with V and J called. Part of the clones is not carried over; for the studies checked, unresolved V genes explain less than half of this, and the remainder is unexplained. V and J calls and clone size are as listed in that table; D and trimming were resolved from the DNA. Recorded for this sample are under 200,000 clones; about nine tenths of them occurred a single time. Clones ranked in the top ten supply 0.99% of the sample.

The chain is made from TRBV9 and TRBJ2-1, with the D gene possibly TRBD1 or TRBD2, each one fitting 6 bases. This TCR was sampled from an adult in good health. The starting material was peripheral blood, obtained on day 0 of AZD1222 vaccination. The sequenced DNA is TGTGCCAGCAGCGTGGAACCCACGAGGGGGGATGAGCAGTTCTTC. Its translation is CASSVEPTRGDEQFF.